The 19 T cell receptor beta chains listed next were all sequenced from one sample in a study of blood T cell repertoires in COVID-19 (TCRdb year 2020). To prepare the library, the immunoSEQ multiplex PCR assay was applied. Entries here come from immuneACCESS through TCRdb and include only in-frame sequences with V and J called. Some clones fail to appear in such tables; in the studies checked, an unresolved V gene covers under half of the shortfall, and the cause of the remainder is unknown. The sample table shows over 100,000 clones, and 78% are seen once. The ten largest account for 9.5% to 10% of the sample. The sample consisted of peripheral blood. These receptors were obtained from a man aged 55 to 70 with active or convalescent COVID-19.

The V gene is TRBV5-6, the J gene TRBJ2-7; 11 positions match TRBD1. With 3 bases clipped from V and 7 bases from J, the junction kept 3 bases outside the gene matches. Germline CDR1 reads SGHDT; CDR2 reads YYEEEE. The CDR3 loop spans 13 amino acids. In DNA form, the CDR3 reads TGTGCCAGCAGCTGGACAGGGGGCGGGGAGCAGTACGTC. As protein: CASSWTGGGEQYV.

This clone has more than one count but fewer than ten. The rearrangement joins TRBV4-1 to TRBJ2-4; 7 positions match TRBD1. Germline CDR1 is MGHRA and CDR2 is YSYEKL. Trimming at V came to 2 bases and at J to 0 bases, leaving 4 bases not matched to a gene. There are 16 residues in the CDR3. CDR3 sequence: CASSQPRQGAKNIQYF. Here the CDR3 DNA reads TGCGCCAGCAGCCAACCTCGACAGGGAGCCAAAAACATTCAGTACTTC.

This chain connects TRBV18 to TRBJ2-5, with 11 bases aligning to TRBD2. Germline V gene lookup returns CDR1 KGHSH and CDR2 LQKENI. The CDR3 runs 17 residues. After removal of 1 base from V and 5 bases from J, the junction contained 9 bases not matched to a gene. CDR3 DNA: TGTGCCAGCTCACCACTCCCAGGTAGCGGGAGGGACGAGACCCAGTACTTC. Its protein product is CASSPLPGSGRDETQYF. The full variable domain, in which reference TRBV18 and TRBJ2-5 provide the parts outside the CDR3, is NAGVMQNPRHLVRRRGQEARLRCSPMKGHSHVYWYRQLPEEGLKFMVYLQKENIIDESGMPKERFSAEFPKEGPSILRIQQVVRGDSAAYFCASSPLPGSGRDETQYFGPGTRLLVL.

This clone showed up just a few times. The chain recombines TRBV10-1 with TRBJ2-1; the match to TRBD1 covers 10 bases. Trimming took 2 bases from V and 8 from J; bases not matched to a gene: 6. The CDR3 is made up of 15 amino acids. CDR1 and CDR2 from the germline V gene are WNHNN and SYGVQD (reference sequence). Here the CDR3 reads CASSERGTGAHEQFF. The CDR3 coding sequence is TGCGCCAGCAGTGAGCGGGGGACAGGGGCCCATGAGCAGTTCTTC.

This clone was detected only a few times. The CDR3 DNA reads as TGTGCCAGCAGTGAAAACCAGGTCCCGGGACAGCTAAACTATGGCTACACCTTC. Amino acid sequence: CASSENQVPGQLNYGYTF. V gene TRBV2 combines with J gene TRBJ1-2, with TRBD1 matching over 7 bases. The junction had 14 bases not matched to a gene; V was cut back by 2 bases and J by 2 bases. The CDR3 length is 18 residues. Germline V gene lookup returns CDR1 SNHLY and CDR2 FYNNEI. Combining the CDR3 with reference TRBV2 and TRBJ1-2 gives the whole variable domain EPEVTQTPSHQVTQMGQEVILRCVPISNHLYFYWYRQILGQKVEFLVSFYNNEISEKSEIFDDQFSVERPDGSNFTLKIRSTKLEDSAMYFCASSENQVPGQLNYGYTFGSGTRLTVV.

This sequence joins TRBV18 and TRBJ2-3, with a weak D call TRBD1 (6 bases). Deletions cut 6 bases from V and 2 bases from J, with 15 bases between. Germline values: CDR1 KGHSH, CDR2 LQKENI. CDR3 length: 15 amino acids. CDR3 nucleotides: TGTGCCAGCTCGGTTGGGACAAGCAACACAGATACGCAGTATTTT. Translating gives CASSVGTSNTDTQYF.

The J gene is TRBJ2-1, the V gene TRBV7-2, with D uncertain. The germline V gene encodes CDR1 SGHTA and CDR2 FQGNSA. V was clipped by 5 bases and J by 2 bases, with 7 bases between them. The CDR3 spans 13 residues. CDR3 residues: CASSPRPYNEQFF. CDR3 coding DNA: TGTGCCAGCAGCCCGCGGCCCTACAATGAGCAGTTCTTC.

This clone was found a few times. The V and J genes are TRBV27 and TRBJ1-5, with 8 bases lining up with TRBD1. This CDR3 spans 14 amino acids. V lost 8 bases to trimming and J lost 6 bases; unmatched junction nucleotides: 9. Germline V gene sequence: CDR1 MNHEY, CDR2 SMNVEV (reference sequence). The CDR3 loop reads CASRPPGGTQPQHF. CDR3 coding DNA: TGTGCCAGCCGCCCCCCAGGGGGCACTCAGCCCCAGCATTTT.

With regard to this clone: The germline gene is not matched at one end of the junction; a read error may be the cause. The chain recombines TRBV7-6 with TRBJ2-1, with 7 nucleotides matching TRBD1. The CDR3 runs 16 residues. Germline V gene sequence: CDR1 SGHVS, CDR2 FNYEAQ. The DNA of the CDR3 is TGTGCCAGCAGCGCCGAGACAGGGTTCTCCCACAATGAGCAGTTCTTC. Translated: CASSAETGFSHNEQFF.

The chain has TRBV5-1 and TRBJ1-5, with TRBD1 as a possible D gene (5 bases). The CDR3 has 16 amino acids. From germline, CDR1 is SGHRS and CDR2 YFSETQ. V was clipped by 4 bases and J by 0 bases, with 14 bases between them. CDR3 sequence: CASSPGGATSNQPQHF. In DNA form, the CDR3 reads TGCGCCAGCAGCCCCGGAGGGGCGACTAGCAATCAGCCCCAGCATTTT.

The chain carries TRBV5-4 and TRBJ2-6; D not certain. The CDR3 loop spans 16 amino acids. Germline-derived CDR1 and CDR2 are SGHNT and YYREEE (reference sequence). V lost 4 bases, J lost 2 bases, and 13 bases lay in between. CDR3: CASSLVGTAGANVLTF. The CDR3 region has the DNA TGTGCCAGCAGCCTGGTGGGTACAGCTGGGGCCAACGTCCTGACTTTC.

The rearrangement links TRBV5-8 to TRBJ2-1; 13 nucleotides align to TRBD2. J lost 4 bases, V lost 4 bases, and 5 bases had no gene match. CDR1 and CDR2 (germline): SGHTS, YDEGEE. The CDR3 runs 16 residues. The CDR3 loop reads CASSPGLAGVYNEQFF. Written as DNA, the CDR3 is TGTGCCAGCAGCCCAGGACTAGCGGGAGTGTACAATGAGCAGTTCTTC.

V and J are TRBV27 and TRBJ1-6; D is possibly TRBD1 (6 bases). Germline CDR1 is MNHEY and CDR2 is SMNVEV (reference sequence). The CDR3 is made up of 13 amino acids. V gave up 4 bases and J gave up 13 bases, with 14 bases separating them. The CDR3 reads CASSYYREAPLHF. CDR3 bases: TGTGCCAGCAGTTACTACAGGGAAGCCCCCCTCCACTTT.

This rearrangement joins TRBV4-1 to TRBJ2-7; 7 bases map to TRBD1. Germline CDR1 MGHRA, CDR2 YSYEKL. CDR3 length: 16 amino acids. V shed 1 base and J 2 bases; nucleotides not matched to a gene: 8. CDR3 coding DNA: TGCGCCAGCAGCCAAGCGGGGACAGATTACCCCTACGAGCAGTACTTC. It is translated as CASSQAGTDYPYEQYF.

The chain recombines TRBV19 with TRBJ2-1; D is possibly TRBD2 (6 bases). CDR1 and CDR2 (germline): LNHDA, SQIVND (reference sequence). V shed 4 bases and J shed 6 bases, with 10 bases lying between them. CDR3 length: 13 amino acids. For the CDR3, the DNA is TGTGCCAGTAGTAACCTCGGGAGCAATGAGCAGTTCTTC. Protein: CASSNLGSNEQFF.

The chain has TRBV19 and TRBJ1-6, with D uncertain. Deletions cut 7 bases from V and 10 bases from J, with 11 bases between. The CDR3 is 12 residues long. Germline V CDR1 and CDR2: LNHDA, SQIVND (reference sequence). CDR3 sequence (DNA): TGTGCCAGTACCATCGAGGGCTCACCCCTCCACTTT. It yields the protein CASTIEGSPLHF.

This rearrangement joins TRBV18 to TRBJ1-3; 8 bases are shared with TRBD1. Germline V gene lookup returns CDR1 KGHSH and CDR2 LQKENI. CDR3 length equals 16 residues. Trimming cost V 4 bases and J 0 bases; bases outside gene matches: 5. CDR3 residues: CASSRKTGGSGNTIYF. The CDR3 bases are TGTGCCAGCTCACGCAAAACAGGGGGCTCTGGAAACACCATATATTTT. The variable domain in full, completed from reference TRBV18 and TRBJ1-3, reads NAGVMQNPRHLVRRRGQEARLRCSPMKGHSHVYWYRQLPEEGLKFMVYLQKENIIDESGMPKERFSAEFPKEGPSILRIQQVVRGDSAAYFCASSRKTGGSGNTIYFGEGSWLTVV.

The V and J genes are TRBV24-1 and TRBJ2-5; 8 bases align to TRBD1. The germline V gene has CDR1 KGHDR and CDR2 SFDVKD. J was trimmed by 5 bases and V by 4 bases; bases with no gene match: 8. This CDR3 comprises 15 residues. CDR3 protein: CATSDSGQGVETQYF. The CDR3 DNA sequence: TGTGCCACCAGTGACTCCGGACAGGGCGTGGAGACCCAGTACTTC.

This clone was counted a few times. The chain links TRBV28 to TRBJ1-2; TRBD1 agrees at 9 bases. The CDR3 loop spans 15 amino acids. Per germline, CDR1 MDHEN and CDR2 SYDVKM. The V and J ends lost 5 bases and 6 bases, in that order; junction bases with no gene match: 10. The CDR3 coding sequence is TGTGCCAGCAGTCAGTACAGGGGGCTTTTTGATGGCTACACCTTC. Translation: CASSQYRGLFDGYTF.